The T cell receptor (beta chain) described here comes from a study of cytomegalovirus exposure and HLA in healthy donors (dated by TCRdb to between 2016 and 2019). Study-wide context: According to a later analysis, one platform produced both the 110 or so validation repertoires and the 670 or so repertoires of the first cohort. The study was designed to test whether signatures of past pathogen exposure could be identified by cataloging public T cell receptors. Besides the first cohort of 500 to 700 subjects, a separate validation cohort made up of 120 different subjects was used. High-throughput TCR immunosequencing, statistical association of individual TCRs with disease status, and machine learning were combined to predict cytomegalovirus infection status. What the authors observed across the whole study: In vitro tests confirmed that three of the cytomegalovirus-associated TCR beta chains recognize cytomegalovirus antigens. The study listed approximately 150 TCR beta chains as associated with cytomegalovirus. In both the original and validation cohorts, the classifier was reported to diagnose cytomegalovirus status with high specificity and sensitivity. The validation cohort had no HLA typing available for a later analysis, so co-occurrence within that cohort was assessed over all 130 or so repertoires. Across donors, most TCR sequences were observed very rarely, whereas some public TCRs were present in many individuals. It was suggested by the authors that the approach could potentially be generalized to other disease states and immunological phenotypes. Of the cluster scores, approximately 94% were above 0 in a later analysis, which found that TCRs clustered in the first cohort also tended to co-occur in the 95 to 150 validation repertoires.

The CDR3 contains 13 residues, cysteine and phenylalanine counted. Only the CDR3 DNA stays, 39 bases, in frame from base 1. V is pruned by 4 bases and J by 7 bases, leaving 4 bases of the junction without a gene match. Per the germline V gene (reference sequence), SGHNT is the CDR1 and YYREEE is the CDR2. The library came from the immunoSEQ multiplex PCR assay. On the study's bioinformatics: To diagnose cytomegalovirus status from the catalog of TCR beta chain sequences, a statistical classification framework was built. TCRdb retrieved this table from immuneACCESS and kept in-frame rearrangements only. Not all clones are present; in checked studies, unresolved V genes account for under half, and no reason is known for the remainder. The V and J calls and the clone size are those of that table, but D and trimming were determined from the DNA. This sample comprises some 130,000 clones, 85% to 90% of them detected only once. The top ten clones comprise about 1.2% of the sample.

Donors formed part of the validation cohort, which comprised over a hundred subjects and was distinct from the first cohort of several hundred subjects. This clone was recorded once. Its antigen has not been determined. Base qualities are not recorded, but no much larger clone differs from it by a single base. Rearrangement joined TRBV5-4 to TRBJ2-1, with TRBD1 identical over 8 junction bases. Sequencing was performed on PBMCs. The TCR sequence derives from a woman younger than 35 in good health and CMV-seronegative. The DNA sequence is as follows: TGTGCCAGCAGCGCGGACAGGGAGAATGAGCAGTTCTTC. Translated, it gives CASSADRENEQFF.